This TCR beta chain was sequenced in a study of CD8+ T cells in alopecia areata. The study sorted pooled cutaneous lymph node cells by CD4, CD8alpha, NKG2D, NKG2ACE and other markers. This clone was counted a few times. Germline and genes: mouse. The read ends 4 residues before the CDR3 terminus; that terminus is restored from the germline J gene. Following RNA extraction, reverse transcription yielded cDNA that acted as the sequencing template. The assay was immunoSEQ multiplex PCR, and TCRdb's table has in-frame clones only and misses some. Singletons are absent from the sample, which has about 270,000 clones. The CDR3 has 14 residues. V was shortened by 2 bases and J by 3 bases, with 8 bases between the two germline ends.

The chain couples TRBV21 to TRBJ2-1; D unresolved. TRBV21 is an ORF, and what it does is uncertain. Sequenced: CD4+ T cells sorted from a lymph node. The sequence came from a C3H/HeJ mouse with alopecia areata. The mouse strain carries the MHC haplotype H2-k. The CDR3 here is CASSQPRSYAEQFF. The sequenced part of the CDR3 DNA is TGTGCTAGCAGTCAACCCCGCAGCTATGCT.